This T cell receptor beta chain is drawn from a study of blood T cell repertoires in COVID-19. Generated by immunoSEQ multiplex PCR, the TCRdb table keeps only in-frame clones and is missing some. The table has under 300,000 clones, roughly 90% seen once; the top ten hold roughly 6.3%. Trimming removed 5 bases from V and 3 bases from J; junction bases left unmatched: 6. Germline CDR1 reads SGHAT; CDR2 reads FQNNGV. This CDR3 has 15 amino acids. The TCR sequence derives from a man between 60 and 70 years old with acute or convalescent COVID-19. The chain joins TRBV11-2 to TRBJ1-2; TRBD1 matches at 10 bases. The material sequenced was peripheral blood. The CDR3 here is CASSPGTGVDYGYTF. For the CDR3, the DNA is TGTGCCAGCAGCCCCGGGACAGGGGTAGACTATGGCTACACCTTC.